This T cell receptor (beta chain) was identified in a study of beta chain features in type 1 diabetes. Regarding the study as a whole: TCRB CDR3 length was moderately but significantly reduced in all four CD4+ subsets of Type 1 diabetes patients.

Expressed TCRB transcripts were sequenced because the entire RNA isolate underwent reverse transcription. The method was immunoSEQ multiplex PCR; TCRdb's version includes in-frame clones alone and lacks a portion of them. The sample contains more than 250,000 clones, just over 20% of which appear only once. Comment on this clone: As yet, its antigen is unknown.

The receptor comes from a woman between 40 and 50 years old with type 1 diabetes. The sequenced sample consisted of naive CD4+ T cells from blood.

The CDR3 DNA follows: TGTGCCAGTAGTAAGCGACAGGGCGACTACTCCTCTGGGGCCAACGTCCTGACTTTC. Its protein product is CASSKRQGDYSSGANVLTF. The J gene is TRBJ2-6, the V gene TRBV19; 7 bases are shared with TRBD1. This CDR3 contains 19 residues. Trimming cost V 4 bases and J 0 bases; bases outside gene matches: 12. Germline lookup yields CDR1 LNHDA and CDR2 SQIVND (reference sequence).